The source of this TCR beta chain is a study of blood T cell repertoires in COVID-19 (dated by TCRdb to 2020 to 2021). Regarding the complete study: The collaborator samples originated in the United States, Italy and Spain and spanned the acute and convalescent phases of COVID-19. The material from the prospective study consisted of cDNA or gDNA derived from T cells, B-cell-depleted T cells, or PBMCs. Subjects who had been exposed to COVID-19, were actively infected with it, or had recovered from it provided the deeply sampled blood TCRbeta repertoires that made up the dataset. The repertoires were released in a freely available public database meant as a resource for research on the immune response to SARS-CoV-2. The samples were drawn from the first 160 participants of the ongoing ImmuneRACE study and from 1,200 or so subjects provided by 6 global collaborators. Sample metadata almost always included a de-identified subject ID, COVID-19 status, age in years and sex. HLA class I and class II types, where available, came from metadata supplied by the sample provider rather than from assay-based typing. Paper-wide results and their limitations: How much clinical and demographic metadata was included differed by source and by participant, and the metadata was provided uncurated.

Collaborating institutions collected whole blood in K2EDTA tubes following their own protocols. For TCRbeta analysis, collaborators shipped samples as frozen whole blood, isolated PBMCs, or DNA extracted from either of those sample types. TCRbeta CDR3 regions were amplified from genomic DNA by means of the immunoSEQ Assay, a bias-controlled multiplex PCR. Per the source publication's procedure: Within the assay, amplification of reference gene primers was used to estimate how many nucleated cells each sample contained. Sequence reads were collapsed and filtered to measure the absolute abundance of every unique TCRbeta CDR3 rearrangement. For each sample, productive Simpson clonality was calculated as the square root of Simpson's diversity index over productive rearrangements. TCRdb took this table from immuneACCESS and kept in-frame rearrangements with V and J called. Such tables lack part of the clones; where checked against another copy, unresolved V genes explain under half of the gap, and the rest is unexplained. V and J calls and clone size are copied from that table; D and trimming were computed from the DNA. This sample gives under 95,000 clones in total; 90% to 95% of them show up just once. The leading ten clones occupy 3.9% of the sample.

The CDR3 has 15 amino acids, counting the end cysteine and phenylalanine. Just CDR3 DNA is preserved here, 45 bases in frame from base 1. In the germline V gene, CDR1 corresponds to SGDLS and CDR2 to YYNGEE. Compared with germline, V lacks 4 bases and J lacks 1 base; bases without a gene match: 3. In regard to this clone: Its antigen is not yet known. Base qualities were left out, and no much larger clone turns up one base away.

The specimen sequenced was peripheral blood. The TCR comes from a woman between 45 and 65 years old in a cohort sampled during active COVID-19. The chain is encoded by TRBV9 joined to TRBJ2-2; 8 junctional bases match TRBD2. The CDR3 has the sequence CASSRRGENTGELFF. In nucleotide form, the sequence is TGTGCCAGCAGCAGGCGGGGGGAGAACACCGGGGAGCTGTTTTTT.